What follows are 30 T cell receptor delta chains derived from one specimen sequenced in a study of gamma-delta T cells after stem cell transplantation (dated by TCRdb to the mid-2010s). The library relied on RT-PCR. Reads for this sample came from an Illumina MiSeq. TCRdb reprocessed the public data with the CATT caller; entries with the same nucleotide sequence were combined afterwards. Counted in this sample were about 10,000 delta-chain clones; roughly 1.3% of them appeared once. In total, the top ten clones hold 10% to 13% of the sample. Sequenced: gamma-delta T cells. These receptor sequences come from a human donor. It is not recorded whose cells these are; they may come from a transplant donor.

This clone was picked up a small number of times. TCRdb's protein for this DNA is that of a much larger clone and differs from the translation at residue 14, likely a read error; the protein shown is the DNA translation. This chain joins TRDV2 and TRDJ1; 11 nucleotides align to TRDD3. The CDR3 has 19 residues. Trimming removed 3 bases from V and 3 bases from J; junction bases left unmatched: 17. Germline CDR1 GEAIGNYY, CDR2 EKD. As DNA, the CDR3 is TGTGCCTGTGACCCCGTTATACTGGGGGATAGAGGGGCCGCCGATAAACTCATCTTT. Its translation is CACDPVILGDRGAADKLIF.

This clone was seen a few times. TCRdb records a much larger clone's protein for this DNA, with a difference at residue 14 that likely arises from a read error; the protein given is the translation of the DNA. The gene calls are TRDV2 and TRDJ1; D unresolved. Germline loops: CDR1 GEAIGNYY, CDR2 EKD. CDR3 size: 15 residues. DNA for the CDR3: TGTGCCTGTGACACCGTAGGCGCGGTCACCGATAAACTCACCTTT. This gives the protein CACDTVGAVTDKLTF.

Only a few counts were recorded for this clone. This could be a read error, since a much larger clone is one nucleotide away. Other DNA variants within this sample encode the same CDR3. This chain uses TRDV2 with TRDJ1, with 7 bases matching TRDD3. With 3 bases clipped from V and 5 bases from J, the junction kept 38 bases outside the gene matches. The CDR3 consists of 24 residues. Germline loops: CDR1 GEAIGNYY, CDR2 EKD. The CDR3 here is CACDPVRTQAQLGMKTGELDKLIF. CDR3 coding DNA: TGTGCCTGTGACCCCGTACGAACCCAAGCCCAACTGGGGATGAAAACGGGGGAGCTAGATAAACTCATCTTT.

This clone was seen more than once but under ten times. The protein in TCRdb stems from a much larger clone and differs at residue 9 from this DNA's translation, likely a read error; here the protein is translated from the DNA. The rearrangement links TRDV2 to TRDJ1; a possible D gene is TRDD3 (6 bases). Trimming took 0 bases from V and 0 from J, leaving 19 bases between them. This CDR3 is built from 18 residues. The germline CDR1 and CDR2 sequences are GEAIGNYY and EKD. The CDR3 bases are TGTGCCTGTGACACCGTTGGATTGAGGGATAAAGACACCGATAAACTCATCTTT. Amino acid sequence: CACDTVGLRDKDTDKLIF.

By share of the sample, this clone is medium-sized. The V call is TRDV2, the J call TRDJ1; D is unresolved. Looked up from germline, CDR1 is GEAIGNYY and CDR2 is EKD. V lost 3 bases and J 0 bases, leaving 10 bases between the germline ends. This CDR3 has 14 amino acids. In nucleotides, the CDR3 is TGTGCCTGTGACCCTTGGTCGGACACCGATAAACTCATCTTT. Translated, it gives CACDPWSDTDKLIF.

This clone has only a few counts. V is TRDV2 and J is TRDJ1, with 7 nucleotides matching TRDD3. The V and J ends lost 1 base and 4 bases, in that order; junction bases with no gene match: 14. The CDR3 has 17 residues. Germline-derived CDR1 and CDR2 are GEAIGNYY and EKD. CDR3 residues: CACDTWGGLWANDKLIF. The CDR3 DNA reads TGTGCCTGTGACACGTGGGGGGGATTATGGGCCAACGATAAACTCATCTTT.

Regarding this clone: This likely reflects a read error, since a far larger clone is one base away. J is TRDJ1 and V is TRDV1; D may be TRDD3 (5 bases). Germline CDR1 is TSWWSYY and CDR2 is QGS. Trimming stripped 0 bases from V and 3 bases from J, with 32 bases between. The CDR3 runs to 22 residues. Here the CDR3 reads CALGELGPGDRGRGPYADKLIF. The CDR3 DNA follows: TGTGCTCTTGGGGAACTAGGTCCTGGTGATCGGGGAAGGGGGCCGTACGCCGATAAACTCATCTTT.

On this clone itself: The translation of this DNA and the TCRdb protein of a much larger clone differ at residue 12, probably owing to a read error; the protein shown here is translated from the DNA. The rearrangement uses TRDV2 and TRDJ1, with 7 bases that match TRDD3. CDR1 and CDR2 (germline): GEAIGNYY, EKD. This CDR3 comprises 16 residues. CDR3 in amino acids: CACDSLGAKYTYKLIF. The DNA for the CDR3 is TGTGCCTGTGACTCTCTGGGGGCCAAGTACACCTATAAACTCATCTTT.

About this clone: TCRdb's protein for this DNA is that of a much larger clone and differs from the translation at residue 11, likely a read error; the protein shown is the DNA translation. The CDR3 sequence: CACDMIGGSNADKLIF. CDR3 nucleotides: TGTGCCTGTGACATGATTGGGGGATCCAACGCCGATAAACTCATCTTT. The chain has TRDV2 and TRDJ1; 8 positions match TRDD3. CDR1 GEAIGNYY and CDR2 EKD come from the germline V gene. The CDR3 spans 16 residues. After removal of 2 bases from V and 3 bases from J, the junction contained 10 bases not matched to a gene.

This clone was detected a few times. This is likely an artifact of a read error, given a far larger clone one base away. This CDR3 is also generated by other DNA sequences in the sample. The rearrangement links TRDV2 to TRDJ1, with TRDD3 as a possible D gene (5 bases). CDR1 and CDR2 from the germline V gene are GEAIGNYY and EKD. This CDR3 contains 15 residues. The CDR3 DNA reads TGTGCCTGCGACACATTGGCTGGGAAAGGCGATAAACTCATCTTT. Translation gives CACDTLAGKGDKLIF.

This clone is medium-sized by share. Different DNA sequences within this sample yield the same CDR3. The chain recombines TRDV2 with TRDJ1, with 9 bases aligning to TRDD3. In germline, CDR1 is GEAIGNYY, CDR2 EKD. This CDR3 contains 19 residues. V trimming: 4 bases; J trimming: 0 bases; junction bases outside the gene matches: 17. The CDR3 spells CACETLVLGDAKYTDKLIF. In nucleotides, the CDR3 is TGTGCCTGTGAGACTCTTGTACTGGGGGACGCAAAGTACACCGATAAACTCATCTTT.

About this clone: A much larger clone sits a single nucleotide away, making a read error possible. The sample holds other DNA sequences that translate to the same CDR3. The chain couples TRDV2 to TRDJ1; D perhaps matches TRDD3 (6 bases). The V end lost 1 base, the J end lost 9 bases, and 20 bases lay between the germline ends. The CDR3 spans 15 residues. The germline CDR1 and CDR2 sequences are GEAIGNYY and EKD. The CDR3 DNA sequence: TGTGCCTGTGACACACTAGGGGATTCAACTCTCGAACTCATCTTT. Its translation is CACDTLGDSTLELIF.

Details on this clone: TCRdb attributes to this sequence the protein of a much larger clone, which differs from the DNA translation at residue 16; a read error is likely, and the protein displayed is translated from the DNA. The V and J genes are TRDV2 and TRDJ1; the match to TRDD3 covers 12 bases. The CDR3 is 18 residues long. CDR1 GEAIGNYY and CDR2 EKD come from the germline V gene. DNA of the CDR3: TGTGCCTGTGACACCGTACTGGGGGATACTCGAGGGGCCGATAAATTCATCTTT. It specifies CACDTVLGDTRGADKFIF.

For this clone: The protein in TCRdb stems from a much larger clone and differs at residue 16 from this DNA's translation, likely a read error; here the protein is translated from the DNA. This sequence joins TRDV2 and TRDJ1; 13 positions agree with TRDD3. The CDR3 is 19 residues long. The germline V gene encodes CDR1 GEAIGNYY and CDR2 EKD. Here the CDR3 reads CACDTLLGDTPLNTDTLIF. The DNA for the CDR3 is TGTGCCTGTGACACTCTACTGGGGGATACGCCCTTGAACACCGATACACTCATCTTT.

By sample share, this clone is medium-sized. The chain is built from TRDV2 and TRDJ1; TRDD3 matches at 10 bases. Losses at the gene ends were 3 bases for V and 1 base for J; bases not matched to a gene: 7. Germline lookup yields CDR1 GEAIGNYY and CDR2 EKD. The CDR3 has 16 residues. Here the CDR3 DNA reads TGTGCCTGTGACTCAATGGGGGATACAGGCACCGATAAACTCATCTTT. It yields the protein CACDSMGDTGTDKLIF.

This clone was counted a single time. V usage is TRDV1 and J usage is TRDJ1; 11 bases align to TRDD3. CDR1 TSWWSYY and CDR2 QGS come from the germline V gene. The CDR3 sequence is 19 residues long. V trimming: 4 bases; J trimming: 4 bases; junction bases outside the gene matches: 17. CDR3 sequence (DNA): TGTGCTCTTGGGGGGGGGAAAATGGTGGGGGATACGCAGGTCGATAAACTCATCTTT. This encodes CALGGGKMVGDTQVDKLIF.

This clone was seen a handful of times. TCRdb assigns this DNA the protein of a much larger clone, which departs from its translation at residue 5; this likely reflects a read error, and the protein shown comes from translating the DNA. This chain uses TRDV2 with TRDJ1; 8 bases agree with TRDD3. There are 17 residues in the CDR3. From germline, CDR1 is GEAIGNYY and CDR2 EKD. V shed 0 bases, J shed 3 bases, and the junction held 11 bases outside the gene matches. CDR3 region: CACDTMTGGDMSDKLIF. The CDR3 DNA reads TGTGCCTGTGACACCATGACAGGGGGGGATATGTCCGATAAACTCATCTTT.

Concerning this clone itself: This clone may be a read error of a much larger clone one base away. At the DNA level, this CDR3 is encoded by other sequences in the same sample as well. The chain links TRDV2 to TRDJ1; TRDD3 might be the D (5 bases). The CDR3 runs to 14 residues. In germline, CDR1 is GEAIGNYY, CDR2 EKD. CDR3 sequence: CACDTAGGPNKLIF. In DNA form, the CDR3 reads TGTGCCTGCGACACCGCCGGGGGGCCCAATAAACTCATCTTT.

This clone was seen a few times. This clone may be a read error of a much larger clone one base away. The J gene is TRDJ1, the V gene TRDV2, with 9 bases lining up with TRDD3. The CDR3 has 16 residues. Losses at the gene ends were 0 bases for V and 2 bases for J; bases not matched to a gene: 6. Germline CDR1 is GEAIGNYY and CDR2 is EKD. CDR3 sequence (DNA): TGTGCCTGTGACACCGTTGGTGGGGGATATACCGATAAACTCATCTTT. Translation gives CACDTVGGGYTDKLIF.

This clone is labeled medium-sized. The V call is TRDV2, the J call TRDJ1; a possible D gene is TRDD3 (6 bases). CDR1 is GEAIGNYY, CDR2 EKD, per germline. This CDR3 has 17 amino acids. Trimming left V 0 bases short and J 1 base short, with 17 bases between. The CDR3 sequence is CACDTVGGTGGTDKLIF. CDR3 in DNA: TGTGCCTGTGACACCGTTGGGGGGACGGGAGGCACCGATAAACTCATCTTT.

For this clone: A much larger clone differs from this one at a single base, so this may be a read error. J is TRDJ1 and V is TRDV2, with 8 bases that match TRDD3. The germline V gene encodes CDR1 GEAIGNYY and CDR2 EKD. CDR3 length: 18 residues. CDR3 DNA sequence: TGTGCCAGTGACACGATTACTGGGGGTCCCTCCTACACCGATAAACTCATCTTT. Its protein is CASDTITGGPSYTDKLIF.

This clone was counted only a few times. TCRdb records a much larger clone's protein for this DNA, with a difference at residue 11 that likely arises from a read error; the protein given is the translation of the DNA. The chain carries TRDV2 and TRDJ1, with 13 nucleotides matching TRDD3. Germline V gives CDR1 GEAIGNYY, CDR2 EKD. The CDR3 loop spans 14 amino acids. V was clipped by 3 bases and J by 11 bases; unmatched bases: 8. CDR3 coding DNA: TGTGCCTGTGACCCTGTACTGGGGGATACGTTCCTCATCTTT. Translating gives CACDPVLGDTFLIF.

This clone is medium-sized by share. Other DNA variants within this sample encode the same CDR3. This rearrangement joins TRDV2 to TRDJ1; TRDD3 aligns across 11 bases. The V gene end was trimmed by 0 bases and the J gene end by 3 bases; junction bases not matched to a gene: 17. The CDR3 runs to 20 residues. The germline V gene has CDR1 GEAIGNYY and CDR2 EKD. CDR3 loop: CACDTVLGGGYAANPDKLIF. As DNA, the CDR3 is TGTGCCTGTGACACCGTGCTCGGTGGGGGATACGCGGCTAATCCCGATAAACTCATCTTT.

This clone has more than one count but fewer than ten. With a much larger clone just one base away, this may be a read error. The same CDR3 also results from other DNA sequences found in this sample. V and J are TRDV2 and TRDJ1; 10 nucleotides line up with TRDD3. Germline CDR1 and CDR2: GEAIGNYY and EKD. This CDR3 comprises 18 residues. V gave up 1 base and J gave up 2 bases; unmatched junction bases: 12. The CDR3 DNA reads TGTGCCTGTGACACTCTTCGGGTGGGGGATACTTCTACCGATAAACTCATCTTT. Its translation: CACDTLRVGDTSTDKLIF.

In regard to this clone: This probably arose from a read error, given a far larger clone one base away. This same CDR3 is encoded by further DNA sequences in the sample. The chain is built from TRDV2 and TRDJ1; 10 bases align to TRDD3. V lost 3 bases to trimming and J lost 4 bases; unmatched junction nucleotides: 4. Germline CDR1 and CDR2: GEAIGNYY and EKD. CDR3 size: 14 residues. For the CDR3, the DNA is TGTGCCTGTGACTTACTGGGGGATGTCGATAAACTCATCTTT. Its protein is CACDLLGDVDKLIF.

This clone appeared a few times. Translating this DNA gives a protein that differs at residue 12 from the TCRdb one, which belongs to a much larger clone; a read error is likely, and the protein shown is this translation. V usage is TRDV2 and J usage is TRDJ1; TRDD3 aligns across 12 bases. The junction had 7 bases not matched to a gene; V was cut back by 3 bases and J by 0 bases. Germline V lookup: CDR1 GEAIGNYY, CDR2 EKD. The CDR3 totals 17 residues. CDR3 loop: CACDRLTGGYNTDKLIF. The CDR3 region has the DNA TGTGCCTGTGACCGCTTAACTGGGGGATACAACACCGATAAACTCATCTTT.

This clone was observed a handful of times. This likely traces to a read error, being one base from a far larger clone. The chain is built from TRDV2 and TRDJ1; 8 positions agree with TRDD3. The ends lost 3 bases at V and 4 bases at J; junction bases unmatched: 12. CDR1 and CDR2 from the germline V gene are GEAIGNYY and EKD. This CDR3 has 16 amino acids. CDR3 residues: CACDPLLGGAVDKLIF. The DNA of the CDR3 is TGTGCCTGTGACCCTTTACTGGGGGGCGCCGTCGATAAACTCATCTTT.

This clone was counted only a few times. A read error likely explains why the TCRdb protein, taken from a much larger clone, differs from this DNA's translation at residue 15; the protein shown is translated from the DNA. The V and J genes are TRDV2 and TRDJ1; D might be TRDD3 (6 bases). Germline V gene data show CDR1 as GEAIGNYY and CDR2 as EKD. The CDR3 covers 17 residues. The CDR3 region is CACDQIIIGGHTDKPIF. The DNA of the CDR3 is TGTGCCTGTGACCAGATCATAATCGGGGGACACACCGATAAACCCATCTTT.

The chain couples TRDV2 to TRDJ1, with 9 positions matching TRDD3. The trim removed 0 bases at V and 3 bases at J, leaving 16 bases unmatched. This CDR3 region has 19 residues. The germline V gene encodes CDR1 GEAIGNYY and CDR2 EKD. CDR3 DNA sequence: TGTGCCTGTGACACCCTGGTTTGGGGCGTACTGGGGGACTCCGATAAACTCATCTTT. This codes for CACDTLVWGVLGDSDKLIF.

This clone was found many times. The V and J genes are TRDV2 and TRDJ3, with D perhaps assigned TRDD2 or TRDD3 (6 bases each). V lost 0 bases to trimming and J lost 0 bases, with 17 bases between them. The V gene's germline CDR1 is GEAIGNYY and CDR2 EKD. The CDR3 extends over 20 amino acids. CDR3 sequence: CACDTASWGESSWDTRQMFF. CDR3 coding DNA: TGTGCCTGTGACACCGCTTCCTGGGGCGAAAGCTCCTGGGACACCCGACAGATGTTTTTC.